What follows describes a single T cell receptor beta chain. Losses at the gene ends were 5 bases for V and 8 bases for J; bases not matched to a gene: 9. The V gene's germline CDR1 is ENHRY and CDR2 SYGVKD. The CDR3 contains 14 residues. These data are taken from a study of control samples from healthy donors and cancer patients. Libraries were prepared by immunoSEQ multiplex PCR; TCRdb keeps only in-frame clonotypes and omits some of them. There are over 100,000 clones in the sample; around nine tenths occur only once, and around 2.3% lies in the top ten. Source material: blood. The sequence came from a man in his forties in good health. This chain joins TRBV10-3 and TRBJ2-1, with TRBD2 identical over 7 bases. CDR3 amino acids: CAISTGLVGHEQFF. CDR3 DNA: TGTGCCATCAGTACTGGACTAGTTGGCCATGAGCAGTTCTTC.